Following are 14 T cell receptor beta chains from one sample sequenced in a study of CD8+ T cells in alopecia areata. RNA was isolated and reverse transcribed to cDNA, the sequencing template. Data came from immunoSEQ multiplex PCR; TCRdb stores just in-frame clones and leaves some out. The sample has about 200,000 clones; 35% to 40% are singletons. Treatment given: oral pan-JAK inhibitor, 5-10 mg twice daily. The sample here was CD4+ T cells sorted from blood, taken at roughly week 30, from a patient treated with tofacitinib. The receptor set was obtained from a human donor with alopecia areata.

The chain carries TRBV6-5 and TRBJ2-7, with no clear D. Germline CDR1 reads MNHEY; CDR2 reads SVGAGI. CDR3 length equals 13 residues. V was clipped by 2 bases and J by 6 bases, with 11 bases between them. The CDR3 loop reads CASSYAGPGEQYF. The CDR3 DNA follows: TGTGCCAGCAGTTACGCAGGCCCGGGCGAGCAGTACTTC.

The chain couples TRBV5-1 to TRBJ2-1, with D uncertain. Trimming took off 4 bases at V and 6 bases at J, with 11 bases between the two ends. The CDR3 runs to 13 residues. Germline V lookup: CDR1 SGHRS, CDR2 YFSETQ. CDR3 sequence (DNA): TGCGCCAGCAGCCCACTCGCAGGCAATGAGCAGTTCTTC. Protein product: CASSPLAGNEQFF.

V gene TRBV18 combines with J gene TRBJ2-5; 7 bases map to TRBD2. The CDR3 length is 15 residues. V was pared by 4 bases and J by 2 bases, with 7 bases of the junction left unmatched. CDR1 and CDR2 (germline): KGHSH, LQKENI. DNA of the CDR3: TGTGCCAGCTCACTGGCTAGCGGTACACAAGAGACCCAGTACTTC. This sequence encodes CASSLASGTQETQYF.

This clone has only a few counts. The chain couples TRBV2 to TRBJ1-3; TRBD1 matches 9 bases. CDR3 length equals 14 residues. Germline loops: CDR1 SNHLY, CDR2 FYNNEI. Unmatched junction bases numbered 3, after V lost 6 bases and J lost 3 bases. The CDR3 spells CASSGTGRGNTIYF. CDR3 nucleotide sequence: TGTGCCAGCAGCGGGACAGGGCGTGGAAACACCATATATTTT. Together with reference TRBV2 and TRBJ1-3, the CDR3 gives the full variable domain: EPEVTQTPSHQVTQMGQEVILRCVPISNHLYFYWYRQILGQKVEFLVSFYNNEISEKSEIFDDQFSVERPDGSNFTLKIRSTKLEDSAMYFCASSGTGRGNTIYFGEGSWLTVV.

Only a few counts were recorded for this clone. This rearrangement joins TRBV30 to TRBJ2-1; D is ambiguous. Germline CDR1 GTSNPN, CDR2 SVGIG (reference sequence). CDR3 length: 12 amino acids. Trimming cost V 5 bases and J 1 base, with 6 bases left between them. CDR3 nucleotides: TGTGCCTGGGGCAGTTCCTACAATGAGCAGTTCTTC. It translates to CAWGSSYNEQFF.

The rearrangement joins TRBV27 to TRBJ2-3; 7 bases are a match to TRBD2. V was pared by 8 bases and J by 6 bases, with 5 bases of the junction left unmatched. Germline CDR1 reads MNHEY; CDR2 reads SMNVEV (reference sequence). The CDR3 has 12 amino acids. The chain's CDR3 is CASRTRWDTQYF. In nucleotides, the CDR3 is TGTGCCAGCCGGACTAGATGGGATACGCAGTATTTT.

This chain links TRBV27 with TRBJ1-4, with TRBD1 as a possible D gene (5 bases). Trimming left V 3 bases short and J 10 bases short, with 9 bases between. The CDR3 has 12 amino acids. CDR1 and CDR2 (germline): MNHEY, SMNVEV (reference sequence). CDR3 nucleotide sequence: TGTGCCAGCAGTTTTCAGGGTACAAAACTGTTTTTT. It yields the protein CASSFQGTKLFF.

This clone has a handful of counts. The rearrangement links TRBV6-6 to TRBJ2-1, with 7 bases identical to TRBD2. V was pared by 3 bases and J by 12 bases, with 5 bases of the junction left unmatched. CDR1 is MNHNY, CDR2 SVGAGI, per germline (reference sequence). The CDR3 has 12 amino acids. CDR3 sequence: CASSYSTSAQFF. Written as DNA, the CDR3 is TGTGCCAGCAGTTATTCCACTAGCGCGCAGTTCTTC.

The chain combines TRBV6-1 with TRBJ2-7, with 8 bases matching TRBD2. Germline CDR1 reads MNHNS; CDR2 reads SASEGT. With 8 bases clipped from V and 4 bases from J, the junction kept 10 bases outside the gene matches. The CDR3 totals 14 residues. The DNA for the CDR3 is TGTGCCAGCCGGGGACTAGTGCTTCCGTACGAGCAGTACTTC. Amino acids: CASRGLVLPYEQYF.

This chain links TRBV2 with TRBJ2-3, with 8 bases lining up with TRBD2. V trimming: 5 bases; J trimming: 3 bases; junction bases outside the gene matches: 7. This CDR3 region has 15 residues. Germline loops: CDR1 SNHLY, CDR2 FYNNEI. The CDR3: CASSIRAGETDTQYF. The CDR3 bases are TGTGCCAGCAGTATTAGAGCGGGAGAGACAGATACGCAGTATTTT.

As to this clone: The same CDR3 arises from other DNA sequences in this sample as well. The chain couples TRBV30 to TRBJ1-1; D is unresolved. The CDR3 extends over 13 amino acids. Germline CDR1 is GTSNPN and CDR2 is SVGIG (reference sequence). The germline V and J ends were trimmed by 0 bases and 2 bases, with 7 bases remaining between them. CDR3 sequence (DNA): TGTGCCTGGAGTGTGAGACCTAACACTGAAGCTTTCTTT. This gives the protein CAWSVRPNTEAFF.

The chain is built from TRBV21-1 and TRBJ1-5. TRBV21-1 is recorded as a pseudogene. This CDR3 is 16 amino acids long. The CDR3 loop is CASSSPSRGCNQPQHF. The CDR3 DNA sequence: TGTGCCAGCAGCTCGCCGAGTCGGGGCTGCAATCAGCCCCAGCATTTT.

In its sample, this clone was seen a few times. The rearrangement links TRBV10-2 to TRBJ2-1; the D call may be TRBD1 or TRBD2 (6 bases each). The length of the CDR3 is 12 residues. The ends were cut back, 7 bases at V and 8 bases at J, with 12 bases in the middle. CDR1 is WSHSY, CDR2 SAAADI, per germline. CDR3 amino acids: CASTPGADEQFF. CDR3 in DNA: TGCGCCAGCACTCCGGGGGCGGATGAGCAGTTCTTC.

The sample holds a few counts of this clone. The gene calls are TRBV30 and TRBJ1-1; TRBD1 aligns across 7 bases. Germline V gives CDR1 GTSNPN, CDR2 SVGIG (reference sequence). The CDR3 runs to 14 residues. The junction had 7 bases not matched to a gene; V was cut back by 3 bases and J by 3 bases. This CDR3 reads CAWRYRDRDTEAFF. The CDR3 region has the DNA TGTGCCTGGAGGTATCGGGACAGAGACACTGAAGCTTTCTTT. The full variable domain, with the rest looked up from reference TRBV30 and TRBJ1-1, is SQTIHQWPATLVQPVGSPLSLECTVEGTSNPNLYWYRQAAGRGLQLLFYSVGIGQISSEVPQNLSASRPQDRQFILSSKKLLLSDSGFYLCAWRYRDRDTEAFFGQGTRLTVV.